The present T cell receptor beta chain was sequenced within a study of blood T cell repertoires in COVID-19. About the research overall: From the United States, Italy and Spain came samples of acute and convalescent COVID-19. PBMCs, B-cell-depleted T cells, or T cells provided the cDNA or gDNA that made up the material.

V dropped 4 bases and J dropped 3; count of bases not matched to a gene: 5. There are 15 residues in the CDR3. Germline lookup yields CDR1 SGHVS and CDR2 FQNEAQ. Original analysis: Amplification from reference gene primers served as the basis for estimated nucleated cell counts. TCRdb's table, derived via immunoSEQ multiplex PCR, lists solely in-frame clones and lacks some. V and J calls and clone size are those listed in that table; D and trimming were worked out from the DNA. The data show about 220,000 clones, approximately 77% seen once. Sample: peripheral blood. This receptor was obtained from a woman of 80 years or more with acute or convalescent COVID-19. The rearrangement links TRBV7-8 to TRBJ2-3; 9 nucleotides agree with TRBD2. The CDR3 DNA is TGTGCCAGCAGCTCGCTAGCGGGGACAACAGATACGCAGTATTTT. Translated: CASSSLAGTTDTQYF. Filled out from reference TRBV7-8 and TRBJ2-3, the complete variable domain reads GAGVSQSPRYKVAKRGQDVALRCDPISGHVSLFWYQQALGQGPEFLTYFQNEAQLDKSGLPSDRFFAERPEGSVSTLKIQRTQQEDSAVYLCASSSLAGTTDTQYFGPGTRLTVL.